This T cell receptor (beta chain) was sequenced for a study of OX40 agonist ivuxolimab in advanced cancers. For the study at large: The group had a mean age of 60 years, ranged from about 20 to 80, and was 80% to 85% male. Two cutaneous melanoma patients and one hepatocellular carcinoma patient, three in all, had partial responses. Findings of the study overall: Clones of CD4+ and CD8+ blood T cells grew by week 6 at doses of 0.1 to 3.0 mg/kg.

This clone has more than one count but fewer than ten. The antigen remains unidentified. The method was immunoSEQ multiplex PCR; TCRdb's version includes in-frame clones alone and lacks a portion of them. The sample contains 15,000 to 20,000 clones, about four fifths of which appear only once. Germline-derived CDR1 and CDR2 are SEHNR and FQNEAQ (reference sequence). This CDR3 region has 13 residues. V was cut by 4 bases and J by 3 bases, with 6 bases left in between. The rearrangement links TRBV7-9 to TRBJ1-4; no clear D. The sequencing here drew on CD4+ or CD8+ T cells sorted from blood, taken in a trial of the OX40 agonist ivuxolimab. This TCR derives from an adult with an advanced solid tumor such as melanoma, head and neck, liver or kidney cancer. The CDR3, as DNA: TGTGCCAGCAGCTACGTGCCTAATGAAAAACTGTTTTTT. It translates to CASSYVPNEKLFF.